The clone carrying this T cell receptor beta chain was counted a single time. Its antigen remains unknown. The data were produced by immunoSEQ multiplex PCR, yet TCRdb's version contains in-frame clones alone and is incomplete. Of over 12,000 clones listed, about four fifths are singletons. V was cut by 3 bases and J by 5 bases, with 18 bases left in between. Germline V lookup: CDR1 KGHSH, CDR2 LQKENI. The CDR3 covers 16 residues. This specimen belongs to a study of T cells in tumors after PD-1 blockade. Study-wide background: Patients had no prior checkpoint blockade, systemic immunosuppressants, or anti-cancer therapy within 4 weeks. Treatment was either pembrolizumab 200 mg every 3 weeks or cemiplimab 350 mg every 2 weeks. On average, peripheral blood gave some 120,000 TCR templates and over 35,000 unique clonotypes. Whole-study findings and limits: Around two fifths of tumor TCR clonotypes were also found in blood.

The sequencing here drew on PBMCs, taken after anti-PD-1 treatment. The chain links TRBV18 to TRBJ2-3, with D perhaps TRBD1 (6 bases). This receptor was taken from a human donor with basal cell carcinoma. CDR3 coding DNA: TGTGCCAGCTCACCGGCGGGTTTGCAGGGGCAAGATACGCAGTATTTT. This translates into CASSPAGLQGQDTQYF. Full variable domain (rest looked up from reference TRBV18 and TRBJ2-3): NAGVMQNPRHLVRRRGQEARLRCSPMKGHSHVYWYRQLPEEGLKFMVYLQKENIIDESGMPKERFSAEFPKEGPSILRIQQVVRGDSAAYFCASSPAGLQGQDTQYFGPGTRLTVL.